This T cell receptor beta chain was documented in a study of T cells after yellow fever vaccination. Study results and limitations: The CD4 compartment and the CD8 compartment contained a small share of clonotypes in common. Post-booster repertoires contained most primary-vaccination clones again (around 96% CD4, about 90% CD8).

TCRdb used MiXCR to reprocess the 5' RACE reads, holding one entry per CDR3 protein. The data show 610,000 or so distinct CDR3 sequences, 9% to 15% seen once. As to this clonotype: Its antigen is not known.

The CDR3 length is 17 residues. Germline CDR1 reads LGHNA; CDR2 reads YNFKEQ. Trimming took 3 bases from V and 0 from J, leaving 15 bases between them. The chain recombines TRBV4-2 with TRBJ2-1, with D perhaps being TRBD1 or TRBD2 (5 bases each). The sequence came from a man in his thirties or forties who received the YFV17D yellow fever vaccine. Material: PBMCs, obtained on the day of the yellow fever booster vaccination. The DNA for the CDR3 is TGTGCCAGCAGCCAGGCTGCGAGGGGAAACTCCTACAATGAGCAGTTCTTC. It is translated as CASSQAARGNSYNEQFF.